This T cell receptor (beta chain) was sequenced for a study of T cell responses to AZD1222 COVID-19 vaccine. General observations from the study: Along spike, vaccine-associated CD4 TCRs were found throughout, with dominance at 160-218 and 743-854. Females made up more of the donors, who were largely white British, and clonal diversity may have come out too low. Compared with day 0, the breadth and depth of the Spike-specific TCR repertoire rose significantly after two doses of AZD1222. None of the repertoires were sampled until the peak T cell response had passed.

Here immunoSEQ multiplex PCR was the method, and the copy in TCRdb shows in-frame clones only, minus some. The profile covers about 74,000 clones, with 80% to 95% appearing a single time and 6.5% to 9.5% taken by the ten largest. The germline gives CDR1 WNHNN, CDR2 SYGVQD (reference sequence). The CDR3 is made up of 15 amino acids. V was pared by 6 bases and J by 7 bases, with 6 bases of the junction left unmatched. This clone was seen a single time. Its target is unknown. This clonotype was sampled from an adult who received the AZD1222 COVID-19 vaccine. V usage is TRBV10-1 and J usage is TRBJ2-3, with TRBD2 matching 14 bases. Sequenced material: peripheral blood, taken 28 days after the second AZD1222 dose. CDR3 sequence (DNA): TGCGCCAGCAGGGCCGGGACTAGCGGGAGTTATACGCAGTATTTT. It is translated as CASRAGTSGSYTQYF.